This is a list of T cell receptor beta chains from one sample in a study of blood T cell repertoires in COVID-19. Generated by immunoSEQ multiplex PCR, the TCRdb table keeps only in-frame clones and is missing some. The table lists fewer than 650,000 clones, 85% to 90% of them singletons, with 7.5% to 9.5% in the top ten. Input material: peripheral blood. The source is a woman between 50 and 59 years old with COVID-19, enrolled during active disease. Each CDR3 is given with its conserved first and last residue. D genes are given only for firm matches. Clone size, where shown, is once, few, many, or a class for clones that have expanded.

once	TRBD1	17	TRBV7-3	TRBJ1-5	CASSPIPQGEGNQPQHF	TGTGCCAGCAGCCCCATACCCCAGGGGGAAGGCAATCAGCCCCAGCATTTT
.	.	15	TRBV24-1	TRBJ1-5	CATSDGGVPRGPQHF	TGTGCCACCAGTGATGGTGGGGTCCCCCGGGGGCCCCAGCATTTT
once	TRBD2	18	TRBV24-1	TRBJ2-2	CATSDLGSSGGNTGELFF	TGTGCCACCAGTGATTTGGGTTCTAGCGGGGGGAACACCGGGGAGCTGTTTTTT
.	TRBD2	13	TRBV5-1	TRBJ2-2	CASVLAGDGELFF	TGCGCCAGCGTACTAGCGGGGGACGGGGAGCTGTTTTTT
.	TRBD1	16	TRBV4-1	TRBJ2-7	CASSQVLGTGAYEQYF	TGCGCCAGCAGCCAAGTTTTAGGGACAGGGGCCTACGAGCAGTACTTC
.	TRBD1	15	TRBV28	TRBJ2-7	CASSPWTGVSYEQYF	TGTGCCAGCAGCCCTTGGACAGGGGTCTCCTACGAGCAGTACTTC
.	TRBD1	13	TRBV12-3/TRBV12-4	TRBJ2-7	CASSRNRGYEQYF	TGTGCCAGCAGTAGAAACAGGGGTTACGAGCAGTACTTC
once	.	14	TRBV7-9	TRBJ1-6	CASSLIGVRSPLHF	TGTGCCAGCAGCTTAATAGGGGTAAGATCACCCCTCCACTTT
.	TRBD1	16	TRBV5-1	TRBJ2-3	CASSLRVQGATDTQYF	TGCGCCAGCAGCTTGAGGGTACAGGGGGCAACAGATACGCAGTATTTT
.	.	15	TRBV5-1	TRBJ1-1	CASSLDRRSDTEAFF	TGCGCCAGCAGCTTGGACAGGCGATCGGACACTGAAGCTTTCTTT
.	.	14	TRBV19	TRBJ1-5	CATRQGLGNQPQHF	TGTGCCACTCGGCAGGGGCTGGGGAATCAGCCCCAGCATTTT
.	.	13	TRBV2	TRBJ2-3	CASQGGDADTQYF	TGTGCCAGCCAAGGGGGAGATGCAGATACGCAGTATTTT
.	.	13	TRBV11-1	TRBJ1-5	CASSFDSNQPQHF	TGTGCCAGCAGCTTCGACAGCAACCAGCCCCAGCATTTT
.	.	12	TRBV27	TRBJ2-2	CASSPRGRELFF	TGTGCCAGCAGCCCCAGGGGACGGGAGCTGTTTTTT
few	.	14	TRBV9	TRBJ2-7	CASSGERGTYEQYF	TGTGCCAGCAGCGGTGAGAGAGGAACCTACGAGCAGTACTTC
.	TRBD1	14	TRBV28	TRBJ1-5	CASRGTGTYQPQHF	TGTGCCTCCAGGGGGACAGGGACTTATCAGCCCCAGCATTTT
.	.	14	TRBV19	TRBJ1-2	CASSIEMASAGYTF	TGTGCCAGTAGTATAGAGATGGCCAGCGCTGGCTACACCTTC
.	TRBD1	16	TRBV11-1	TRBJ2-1	CASSSPRDRDYNEQFF	TGTGCCAGCAGTTCCCCAAGGGACAGAGACTACAATGAGCAGTTCTTC
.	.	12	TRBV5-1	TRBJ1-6	CASSLYGGPLHF	TGCGCCAGCAGCTTGTATGGAGGACCCCTCCACTTT
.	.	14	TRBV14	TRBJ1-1	CASSQVRGHTEAFF	TGTGCCAGCAGCCAAGTTCGGGGTCACACTGAAGCTTTCTTT
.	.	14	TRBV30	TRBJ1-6	CAWSGGGEHSPLHF	TGTGCCTGGAGTGGTGGCGGTGAACATTCACCCCTCCACTTT
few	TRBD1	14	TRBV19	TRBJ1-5	CASSRQGPPGPQHF	TGTGCCAGTAGCCGACAGGGGCCCCCTGGGCCCCAGCATTTT